This paragraph covers one TCR beta chain sequence. Its antigen is unknown. Trimming took 5 bases from V and 4 from J; bases not matched to a gene: 10. The CDR3 covers 16 residues. Germline V CDR1 and CDR2: SGHVS, FQNEAQ. The sample belongs to a study of graft-versus-host responses after intestinal transplantation. Study background: Recipients were given multivisceral, liver-intestinal, or isolated intestinal transplants. Uniformly, recipients were administered anti-thymocyte globulin induction with subsequent tacrolimus and steroids for roughly three years.

Profiling relied on immunoSEQ multiplex PCR, and the TCRdb table lists in-frame clones only, not all of them. The sample has around 29,000 clones; approximately 93% are singletons. Regarding the study as a whole: Recipient-marrow GvH clones were detected, some having first appeared in ileum or blood. Maximum circulating GvH clone levels tracked with early post-transplant HvG decreases.

The TCR comes from a human patient who received an intestinal transplant, so some T cells may come from the graft donor. The chain couples TRBV7-8 to TRBJ2-7; the match to TRBD2 covers 11 bases. The starting material was PBMCs, obtained 66 days after intestinal transplant. The CDR3 loop reads CASSPLLAGVHYEQYF. The CDR3 bases are TGTGCCAGCAGCCCGTTACTAGCGGGGGTCCATTACGAGCAGTACTTC.